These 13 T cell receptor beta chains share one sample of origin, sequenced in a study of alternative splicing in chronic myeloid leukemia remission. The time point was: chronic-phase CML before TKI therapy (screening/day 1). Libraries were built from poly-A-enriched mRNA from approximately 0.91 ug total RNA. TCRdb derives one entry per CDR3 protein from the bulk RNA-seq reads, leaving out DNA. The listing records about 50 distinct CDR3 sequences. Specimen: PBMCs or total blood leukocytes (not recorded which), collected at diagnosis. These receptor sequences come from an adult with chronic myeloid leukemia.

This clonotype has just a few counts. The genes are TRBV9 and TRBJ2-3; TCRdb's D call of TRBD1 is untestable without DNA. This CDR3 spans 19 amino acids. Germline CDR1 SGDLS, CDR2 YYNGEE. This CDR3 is CASSVKGEGGQGWADTQYF. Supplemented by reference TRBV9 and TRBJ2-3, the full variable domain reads DSGVTQTPKHLITATGQRVTLRCSPRSGDLSVYWYQQSLDQGLQFLIQYYNGEERAKGNILERFSAQQFPDLHSELNLSSLELGDSALYFCASSVKGEGGQGWADTQYFGPGTRLTVL.

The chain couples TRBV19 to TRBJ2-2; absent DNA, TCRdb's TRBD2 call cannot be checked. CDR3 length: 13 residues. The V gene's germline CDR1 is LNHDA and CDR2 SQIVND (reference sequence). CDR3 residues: CASSSRGLGELFF.

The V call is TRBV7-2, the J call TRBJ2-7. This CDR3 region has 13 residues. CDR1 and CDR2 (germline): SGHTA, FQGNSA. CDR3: CASSFPPAREQYF. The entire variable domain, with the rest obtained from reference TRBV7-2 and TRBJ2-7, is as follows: GAGVSQSPSNKVTEKGKDVELRCDPISGHTALYWYRQSLGQGLEFLIYFQGNSAPDKSGLPSDRFSAERTGGSVSTLTIQRTQQEDSAVYLCASSFPPAREQYFGPGTRLTVT.

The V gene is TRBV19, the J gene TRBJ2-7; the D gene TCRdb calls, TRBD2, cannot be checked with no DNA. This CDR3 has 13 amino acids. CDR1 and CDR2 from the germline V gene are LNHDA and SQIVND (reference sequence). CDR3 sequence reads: CASSRSGSYEQYF.

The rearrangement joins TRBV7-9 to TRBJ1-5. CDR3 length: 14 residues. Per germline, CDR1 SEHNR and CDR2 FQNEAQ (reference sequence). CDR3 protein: CASGEGTGNQPQHF.

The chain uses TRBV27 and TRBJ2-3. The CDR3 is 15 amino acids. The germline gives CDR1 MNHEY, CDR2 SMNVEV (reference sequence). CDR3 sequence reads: CASSLSYLGTDTQYF.

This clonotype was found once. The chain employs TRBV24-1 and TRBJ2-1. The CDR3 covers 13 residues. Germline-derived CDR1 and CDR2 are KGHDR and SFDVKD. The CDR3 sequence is CATSKLGTNEQFF.

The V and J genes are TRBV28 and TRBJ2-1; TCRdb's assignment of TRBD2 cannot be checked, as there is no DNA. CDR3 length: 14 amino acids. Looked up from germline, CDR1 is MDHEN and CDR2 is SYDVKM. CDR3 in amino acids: CASSLSGTYNEQFF.

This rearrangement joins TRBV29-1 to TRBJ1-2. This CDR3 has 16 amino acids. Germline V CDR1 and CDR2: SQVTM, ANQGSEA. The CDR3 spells CSVLGGPRISVYGYTF. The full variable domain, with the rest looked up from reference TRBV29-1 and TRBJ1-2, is SAVISQKPSRDICQRGTSLTIQCQVDSQVTMMFWYRQQPGQSLTLIATANQGSEATYESGFVIDKFPISRPNLTFSTLTVSNMSPEDSSIYLCSVLGGPRISVYGYTFGSGTRLTVV.

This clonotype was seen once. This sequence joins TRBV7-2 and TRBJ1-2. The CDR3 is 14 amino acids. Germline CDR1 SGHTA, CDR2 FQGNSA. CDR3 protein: CASSLSPTEYGYTF.

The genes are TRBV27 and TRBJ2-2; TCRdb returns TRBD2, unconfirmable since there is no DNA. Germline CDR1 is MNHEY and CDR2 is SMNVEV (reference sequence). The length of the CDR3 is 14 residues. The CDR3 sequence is CAIRPGSGTGELFF.

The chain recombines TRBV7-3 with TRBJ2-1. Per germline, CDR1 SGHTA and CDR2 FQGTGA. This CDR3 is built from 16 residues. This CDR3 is CASSLTHESSYNEQFF.

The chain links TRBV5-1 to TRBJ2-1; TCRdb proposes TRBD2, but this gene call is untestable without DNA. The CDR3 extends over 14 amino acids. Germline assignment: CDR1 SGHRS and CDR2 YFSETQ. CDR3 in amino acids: CASRTQGDRNEQFF.